These 19 T cell receptor beta chains originate from one sample sequenced in a study of blood T cell repertoires in COVID-19. Some clones are missing from TCRdb's copy, which holds only in-frame ones; the method was immunoSEQ multiplex PCR. The sample contains about 87,000 clones, over 75% of which appear only once. Sequencing was carried out using peripheral blood. These receptors were collected from a woman in her sixties or seventies with acute or convalescent COVID-19.

J is TRBJ1-6 and V is TRBV9, with 9 bases aligning to TRBD1. The J segment lost 5 bases and the V segment lost 3 bases, leaving 3 bases of the junction unmatched. The CDR3 sequence is 15 residues long. Germline loops: CDR1 SGDLS, CDR2 YYNGEE. DNA of the CDR3: TGTGCCAGCAGCGCGGACAGGGGCAATAATTCACCCCTCCACTTT. This encodes CASSADRGNNSPLHF. Combining the CDR3 with reference TRBV9 and TRBJ1-6 gives the whole variable domain DSGVTQTPKHLITATGQRVTLRCSPRSGDLSVYWYQQSLDQGLQFLIQYYNGEERAKGNILERFSAQQFPDLHSELNLSSLELGDSALYFCASSADRGNNSPLHFGNGTRLTVT.

The chain employs TRBV7-6 and TRBJ1-2; TRBD1 matches 7 bases. V gave up 5 bases and J gave up 0 bases; unmatched junction bases: 6. CDR1 and CDR2 (germline): SGHVS, FNYEAQ. CDR3 length equals 15 residues. CDR3 protein: CASSGWTGTNYGYTF. CDR3 coding DNA: TGTGCCAGCAGCGGCTGGACAGGAACTAACTATGGCTACACCTTC.

The chain combines TRBV27 with TRBJ1-2; TRBD1 aligns across 8 bases. The germline V gene encodes CDR1 MNHEY and CDR2 SMNVEV (reference sequence). CDR3 length: 14 residues. The V segment lost 5 bases and the J segment 8 bases; nucleotides outside the gene matches: 10. CDR3 protein: CASSPGQGDRGYTF. CDR3 in DNA: TGTGCCAGCAGTCCCGGACAGGGAGATCGGGGCTACACCTTC.

This chain's CDR3 is CASSPWADEQYF. The CDR3 DNA reads TGTGCCAGCAGCCCCTGGGCTGACGAGCAGTACTTC. The chain is built from TRBV7-8 and TRBJ2-7; D not resolved. CDR3 length equals 12 residues. The germline V gene encodes CDR1 SGHVS and CDR2 FQNEAQ. V dropped 5 bases and J dropped 5 bases, with 10 bases sitting between them.

The V gene is TRBV4-1, the J gene TRBJ1-3; TRBD1 is a possible D gene (6 bases). Germline loops: CDR1 MGHRA, CDR2 YSYEKL. Trimming removed 0 bases from V and 5 bases from J, with 8 bases in between. There are 14 residues in the CDR3. The CDR3 DNA is TGCGCCAGCAGCCAAGATCAGGGGAGAAACACCATATATTTT. This encodes CASSQDQGRNTIYF.

This chain joins TRBV3-1 (or the pseudogene TRBV3-2) and TRBJ1-1; weak D call: TRBD1 (5 bases). CDR1 and CDR2 from the germline V gene are LGHDT and YNNKEL (reference sequence). This CDR3 is 11 amino acids long. V shed 2 bases and J shed 8 bases, with 6 bases lying between them. CDR3 nucleotides: TGTGCCAGCAGCCAAAACAGGGAAGCTTTCTTT. Encoded protein: CASSQNREAFF.

The chain has TRBV3-1 (or the pseudogene TRBV3-2) and TRBJ2-3; D is possibly TRBD2 (5 bases). Trimming cost V 4 bases and J 0 bases, with 8 bases left between them. The CDR3 runs to 14 residues. The germline CDR1 and CDR2 sequences are LGHDT and YNNKEL (reference sequence). The CDR3 here is CASSLWTSTDTQYF. The CDR3 coding sequence is TGTGCCAGCAGCCTCTGGACTAGCACAGATACGCAGTATTTT.

V usage is TRBV5-4 and J usage is TRBJ1-1; D is uncertain. The V gene's germline CDR1 is SGHNT and CDR2 YYREEE (reference sequence). The CDR3 spans 14 residues. V was cut by 4 bases and J by 1 base, with 11 bases left in between. This CDR3 is CASSPQFRNTEAFF. For the CDR3, the DNA is TGTGCCAGCAGCCCCCAGTTCCGGAACACTGAAGCTTTCTTT.

The V call is TRBV2, the J call TRBJ2-7; perhaps TRBD1 as D (5 bases). With 6 bases removed from V and 0 bases from J, the gap between germline ends came to 12 bases. Germline values: CDR1 SNHLY, CDR2 FYNNEI. The CDR3 totals 14 residues. In DNA, the CDR3 is TGTGCCAGCAGAGCCAGACAGAACTCCTACGAGCAGTACTTC. Translated: CASRARQNSYEQYF.

J is TRBJ1-4 and V is TRBV7-9, with D perhaps TRBD1 (5 bases). Germline lookup yields CDR1 SEHNR and CDR2 FQNEAQ (reference sequence). The V end was cut by 1 base, the J end by 4 bases, with 10 bases between. The CDR3 length is 15 residues. The CDR3 sequence is CASSLGRVNNEKLFF. In DNA, the CDR3 is TGTGCCAGCAGCTTAGGCAGGGTTAATAATGAAAAACTGTTTTTT.

This chain uses TRBV28 with TRBJ2-7, with D perhaps TRBD2 (7 bases). The CDR3 has 15 amino acids. Deletions cut 3 bases from V and 2 bases from J, with 14 bases between. Germline V gene sequence: CDR1 MDHEN, CDR2 SYDVKM. In DNA form, the CDR3 reads TGTGCCAGCAGTTTCTACGGGGAGGGGGCCTACGAGCAGTACTTC. This gives the protein CASSFYGEGAYEQYF.

This clone appeared once. The chain links TRBV5-1 to TRBJ1-2; no reliable D call. Germline CDR1 and CDR2: SGHRS and YFSETQ. V was shortened by 1 base and J by 8 bases, with 12 bases between the two germline ends. The CDR3 has 13 amino acids. CDR3 sequence reads: CASSLRLGEGYTF. In DNA, the CDR3 is TGCGCCAGCAGCTTGAGGTTGGGCGAAGGCTACACCTTC.

The chain uses TRBV7-8 and TRBJ1-5, with D possibly being TRBD1 (6 bases). The V gene lost 5 bases and the J gene lost 0 bases, with 20 bases spanning the gap. This CDR3 has 18 amino acids. Looked up from germline, CDR1 is SGHVS and CDR2 is FQNEAQ. The DNA for the CDR3 is TGTGCCAGCAGCAACCGGGACATAAGGCTCGATAGCAATCAGCCCCAGCATTTT. It specifies CASSNRDIRLDSNQPQHF.

DNA for the CDR3: TGTGCCAGCAGTCCCTGGACAGGGGGCCGGGTCCAATCTAACTATGGCTACACCTTC. It codes for CASSPWTGGRVQSNYGYTF. The chain couples TRBV27 to TRBJ1-2; 11 nucleotides agree with TRBD1. The CDR3 runs to 19 residues. Germline loops: CDR1 MNHEY, CDR2 SMNVEV (reference sequence). The V and J ends lost 5 bases and 0 bases, in that order; junction bases with no gene match: 14.

The chain combines TRBV6-1 with TRBJ2-2; perhaps TRBD2 as D (5 bases). Deletions cut 2 bases from V and 0 bases from J, with 10 bases between. Germline CDR1 reads MNHNS; CDR2 reads SASEGT. The CDR3 sequence is 16 residues long. CDR3: CASSESPGTNTGELFF. CDR3 nucleotides: TGTGCCAGCAGTGAAAGTCCCGGGACGAACACCGGGGAGCTGTTTTTT.

The sample holds a few counts of this clone. The genes are TRBV5-6 and TRBJ1-2; TRBD1 is a possible D gene (6 bases). The CDR3 totals 15 residues. Germline CDR1 and CDR2: SGHDT and YYEEEE. Trimming stripped 0 bases from V and 4 bases from J, with 13 bases between. The CDR3 region is CASSLGKGQPYGYTF. As DNA, the CDR3 is TGTGCCAGCAGCTTGGGAAAGGGACAACCCTATGGCTACACCTTC.

This clone has just a few counts. The chain has TRBV7-6 and TRBJ1-6; unclear D gene. Germline V gene lookup returns CDR1 SGHVS and CDR2 FNYEAQ. V was trimmed by 4 bases and J by 8 bases, leaving 9 bases between them. The CDR3 extends over 13 amino acids. CDR3 sequence: CASSSSADSPLHF. CDR3 DNA sequence: TGTGCCAGCAGCTCCTCAGCGGATTCACCCCTCCACTTT.

CDR3 sequence reads: CASSPPGLGTDTQYF. The CDR3 DNA follows: TGCGCCAGCAGCCCCCCGGGACTTGGCACAGATACGCAGTATTTT. This rearrangement joins TRBV5-1 to TRBJ2-3; D is perhaps TRBD2 (6 bases). In germline, CDR1 is SGHRS, CDR2 YFSETQ. V lost 4 bases and J 1 base, leaving 13 bases between the germline ends. This CDR3 has 15 amino acids.

The CDR3 DNA reads TGTGCCAGCAGGTTACCCACTGGACGGGATAACTATGGCTACACCTTC. Its translation is CASRLPTGRDNYGYTF. The rearrangement links TRBV7-9 to TRBJ1-2; no firm D call. The V gene lost 6 bases and the J gene lost 1 base, with 18 bases spanning the gap. Per the germline V gene, CDR1 is SEHNR and CDR2 is FQNEAQ (reference sequence). This CDR3 comprises 16 residues.